The rows below give T cell receptor beta chains drawn from one sample of a study of CD8+ T cells in alopecia areata. Sequencing used immunoSEQ multiplex PCR; TCRdb keeps in-frame clones, though not all of them. This sample has approximately 190,000 clones, with over 45% found just once. Material: CD4+ T cells sorted from blood, obtained at week 24, from a patient treated with tofacitinib. The origin of the receptors is a human donor with alopecia areata. Both conserved end residues are part of each CDR3. The order of the fields is V gene, CDR3 length, clone size, CDR3 protein. Clone size is given for some rows only: seen once, a few or many times, or a class if the clone is expanded.

v_call: TRBV2; cdr3_length: 13; clone_size: NA; cdr3_aa: CASRGTVNSPLHF
v_call: TRBV5-1; cdr3_length: 14; clone_size: NA; cdr3_aa: CASSFGDRGHGYTF
v_call: TRBV30; cdr3_length: 13; clone_size: NA; cdr3_aa: CAWSHGVLYEQYF
v_call: TRBV7-2; cdr3_length: 16; clone_size: NA; cdr3_aa: CASSLELAGAYGELFF
v_call: TRBV29-1; cdr3_length: 17; clone_size: few; cdr3_aa: CSVDVSELAGVSNEQFF
v_call: TRBV7-2; cdr3_length: 13; clone_size: NA; cdr3_aa: CASSPGTSGTQYF
v_call: TRBV29-1; cdr3_length: 14; clone_size: NA; cdr3_aa: CSVEVGGGVTEQYF
v_call: TRBV7-2; cdr3_length: 14; clone_size: NA; cdr3_aa: CASSFLATTDTQYF
v_call: TRBV5-1; cdr3_length: 15; clone_size: few; cdr3_aa: CASSEDPGSQETQYF
v_call: TRBV29-1; cdr3_length: 15; clone_size: NA; cdr3_aa: CSVGGAGGLTDTQYF
v_call: TRBV20-1; cdr3_length: 11; clone_size: few; cdr3_aa: CSATIEDTQYF
v_call: TRBV10-3; cdr3_length: 13; clone_size: NA; cdr3_aa: CAIPTGHNQPQHF
v_call: TRBV6-5; cdr3_length: 14; clone_size: NA; cdr3_aa: CASSSGPLGETQYF
v_call: TRBV6-5; cdr3_length: 13; clone_size: NA; cdr3_aa: CASSSLTGAPQHF
v_call: TRBV6-5; cdr3_length: 12; clone_size: NA; cdr3_aa: CASRPEGAGYTF
v_call: TRBV4-1; cdr3_length: 16; clone_size: NA; cdr3_aa: CASTEAPGQRYNEQFF
v_call: TRBV10-3; cdr3_length: 14; clone_size: NA; cdr3_aa: CATRTSGSTETQYF
v_call: TRBV28; cdr3_length: 11; clone_size: few; cdr3_aa: CASTDPYEQYF
v_call: TRBV7-9; cdr3_length: 12; clone_size: few; cdr3_aa: CASSRQGYGYTF
v_call: TRBV6-6; cdr3_length: 14; clone_size: NA; cdr3_aa: CASSPVDSNQPQHF
v_call: TRBV30; cdr3_length: 15; clone_size: NA; cdr3_aa: CAWSGQGIATGELFF
v_call: TRBV29-1; cdr3_length: 13; clone_size: NA; cdr3_aa: CSVEGAVRDIQYF
v_call: TRBV5-7; cdr3_length: 15; clone_size: NA; cdr3_aa: CASSVEGQPNTEAFF
v_call: TRBV9; cdr3_length: 15; clone_size: NA; cdr3_aa: CASSVGTGGNQPQHF
v_call: TRBV29-1; cdr3_length: 13; clone_size: NA; cdr3_aa: CSVEAPPRYEQYF
v_call: TRBV30; cdr3_length: 13; clone_size: NA; cdr3_aa: CAWRGRQAGELFF
v_call: TRBV9; cdr3_length: 15; clone_size: NA; cdr3_aa: CASSVSTGGGTEAFF
v_call: TRBV6-5; cdr3_length: 13; clone_size: NA; cdr3_aa: CASSPYRGQGYTF
v_call: TRBV5-4; cdr3_length: 14; clone_size: once; cdr3_aa: CASSRTGGDETQYF
v_call: TRBV10-3; cdr3_length: 14; clone_size: NA; cdr3_aa: CAIGSSGGTDTQYF
v_call: TRBV7-2; cdr3_length: 15; clone_size: NA; cdr3_aa: CASSLAWLGANEQFF
v_call: TRBV25-1; cdr3_length: 15; clone_size: NA; cdr3_aa: CASSDTGTGSYEQYF
v_call: TRBV5-1; cdr3_length: 16; clone_size: few; cdr3_aa: CASSFTPGTGKETQYF
v_call: TRBV10-3; cdr3_length: 14; clone_size: NA; cdr3_aa: CAISDHRESQPQHF
v_call: TRBV4-2; cdr3_length: 17; clone_size: NA; cdr3_aa: CASSQATLGRDQGEQYF
v_call: TRBV25-1; cdr3_length: 14; clone_size: NA; cdr3_aa: CASSDQKSTDTQYF
v_call: TRBV11-3; cdr3_length: 12; clone_size: NA; cdr3_aa: CASAPSADTQYF
v_call: TRBV30; cdr3_length: 15; clone_size: NA; cdr3_aa: CAWSPDWKNTGELFF
v_call: TRBV28; cdr3_length: 11; clone_size: NA; cdr3_aa: CASTGTFGYTF
v_call: TRBV7-6; cdr3_length: 15; clone_size: once; cdr3_aa: CASSLAGQRFYEQYF
v_call: TRBV10-3; cdr3_length: 13; clone_size: NA; cdr3_aa: CAISEPRVTEAFF
v_call: TRBV6-6; cdr3_length: 15; clone_size: NA; cdr3_aa: CASSYSAGNTGELFF
v_call: TRBV5-1; cdr3_length: 12; clone_size: NA; cdr3_aa: CASSSQGNDENF
v_call: TRBV2; cdr3_length: 13; clone_size: NA; cdr3_aa: CASSRGSENTIYF
v_call: TRBV5-4; cdr3_length: 15; clone_size: few; cdr3_aa: CASSAAGGFPETQYF
v_call: TRBV25-1; cdr3_length: 13; clone_size: NA; cdr3_aa: CASSEGQVKGYTF